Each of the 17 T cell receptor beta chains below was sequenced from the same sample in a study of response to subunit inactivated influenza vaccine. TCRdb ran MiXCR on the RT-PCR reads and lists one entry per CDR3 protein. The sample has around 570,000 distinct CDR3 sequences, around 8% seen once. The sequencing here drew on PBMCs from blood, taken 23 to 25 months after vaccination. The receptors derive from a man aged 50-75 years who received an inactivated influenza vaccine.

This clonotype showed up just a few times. CDR3 amino acids: CAISGTHQETQYF. The CDR3 region has the DNA TGTGCCATCAGTGGGACTCATCAAGAGACCCAGTACTTC. The rearrangement uses TRBV10-3 and TRBJ2-5; D is possibly TRBD2 (5 bases). CDR3 length equals 13 residues. Trimming left V 4 bases short and J 2 bases short, with 8 bases between. Per the germline V gene, CDR1 is ENHRY and CDR2 is SYGVKD.

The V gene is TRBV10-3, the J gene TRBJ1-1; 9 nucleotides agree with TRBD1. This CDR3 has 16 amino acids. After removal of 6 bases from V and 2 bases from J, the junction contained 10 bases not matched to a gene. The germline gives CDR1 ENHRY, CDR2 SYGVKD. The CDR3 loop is CAIRGQGRGDNTEAFF. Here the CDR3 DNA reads TGTGCCATCAGAGGACAGGGGAGAGGGGATAACACTGAAGCTTTCTTT.

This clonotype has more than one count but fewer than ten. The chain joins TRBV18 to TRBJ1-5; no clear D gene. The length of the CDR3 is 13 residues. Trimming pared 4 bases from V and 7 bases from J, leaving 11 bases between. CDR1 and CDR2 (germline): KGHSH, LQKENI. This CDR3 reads CASSREVGQPQHF. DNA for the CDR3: TGTGCCAGCTCACGAGAGGTAGGACAGCCCCAGCATTTT.

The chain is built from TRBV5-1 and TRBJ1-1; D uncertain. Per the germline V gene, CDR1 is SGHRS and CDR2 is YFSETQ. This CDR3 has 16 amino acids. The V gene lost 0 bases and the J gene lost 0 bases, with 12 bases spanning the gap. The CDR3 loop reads CASSLAIGVVNTEAFF. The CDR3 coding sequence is TGCGCCAGCAGCTTGGCCATCGGGGTGGTGAACACTGAAGCTTTCTTT.

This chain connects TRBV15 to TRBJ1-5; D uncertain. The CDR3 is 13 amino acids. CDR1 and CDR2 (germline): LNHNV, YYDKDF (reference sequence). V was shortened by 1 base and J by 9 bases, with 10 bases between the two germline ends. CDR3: CATSRVENGPQHF. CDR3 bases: TGTGCCACCAGCAGAGTGGAGAACGGGCCCCAGCATTTT.

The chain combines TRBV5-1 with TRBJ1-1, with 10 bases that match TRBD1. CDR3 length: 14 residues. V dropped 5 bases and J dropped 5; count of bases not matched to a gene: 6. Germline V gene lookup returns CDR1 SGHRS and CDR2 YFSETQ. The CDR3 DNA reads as TGCGCCAGCAGGTCCGGGACAGGGGCGACTGAAGCTTTCTTT. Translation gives CASRSGTGATEAFF.

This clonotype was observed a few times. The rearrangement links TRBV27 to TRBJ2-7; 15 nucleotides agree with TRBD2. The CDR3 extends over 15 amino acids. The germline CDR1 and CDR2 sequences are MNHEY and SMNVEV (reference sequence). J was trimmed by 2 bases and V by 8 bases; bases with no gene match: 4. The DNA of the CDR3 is TGTGCCAGCCGGACTAGCGGGAGGGTAACCTACGAGCAGTACTTC. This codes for CASRTSGRVTYEQYF.

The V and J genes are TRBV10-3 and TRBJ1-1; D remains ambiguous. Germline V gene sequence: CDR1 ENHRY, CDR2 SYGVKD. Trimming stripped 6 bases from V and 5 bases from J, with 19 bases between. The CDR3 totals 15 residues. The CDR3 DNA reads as TGTGCCATCAGGGAGGGCGGGGTCCCTGGGACTGAAGCTTTCTTT. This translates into CAIREGGVPGTEAFF.

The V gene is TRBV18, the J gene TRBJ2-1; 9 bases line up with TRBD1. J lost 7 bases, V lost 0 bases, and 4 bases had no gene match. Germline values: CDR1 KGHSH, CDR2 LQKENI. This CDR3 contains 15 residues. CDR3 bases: TGTGCCAGCTCACCACCCGGGACAGGGCGAAATGAGCAGTTCTTC. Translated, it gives CASSPPGTGRNEQFF.

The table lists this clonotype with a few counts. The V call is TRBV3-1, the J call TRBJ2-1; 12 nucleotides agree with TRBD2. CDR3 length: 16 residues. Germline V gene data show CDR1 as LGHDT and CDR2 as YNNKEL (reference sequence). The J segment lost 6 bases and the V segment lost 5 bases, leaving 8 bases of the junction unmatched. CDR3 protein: CASSKLAGGLVNEQFF. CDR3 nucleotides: TGTGCCAGCAGCAAACTAGCGGGAGGTTTGGTCAATGAGCAGTTCTTC.

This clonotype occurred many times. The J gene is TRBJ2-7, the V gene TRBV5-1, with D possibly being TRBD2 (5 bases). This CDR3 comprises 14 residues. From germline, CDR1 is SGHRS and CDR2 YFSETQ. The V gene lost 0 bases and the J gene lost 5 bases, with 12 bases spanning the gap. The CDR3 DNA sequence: TGCGCCAGCAGCTTGGCGGGGAAAGGCCACGAGCAGTACTTC. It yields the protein CASSLAGKGHEQYF.

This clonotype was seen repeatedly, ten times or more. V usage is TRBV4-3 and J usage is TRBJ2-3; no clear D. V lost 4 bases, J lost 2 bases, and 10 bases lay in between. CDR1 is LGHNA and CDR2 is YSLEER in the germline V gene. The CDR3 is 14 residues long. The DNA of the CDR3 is TGCGCCAGCAGCCGAAGACTTCACACAGATACGCAGTATTTT. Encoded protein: CASSRRLHTDTQYF.

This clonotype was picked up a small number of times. DNA of the CDR3: TGCAGTGCTAGAGGAGGTAGCGGGGGATACAATGAGCAGTTCTTC. The encoded protein is CSARGGSGGYNEQFF. The genes are TRBV20-1 and TRBJ2-1; 9 nucleotides match TRBD2. The V gene's germline CDR1 is DFQATT and CDR2 SNEGSKA (reference sequence). J was trimmed by 4 bases and V by 1 base; bases with no gene match: 5. The CDR3 is made up of 15 amino acids.

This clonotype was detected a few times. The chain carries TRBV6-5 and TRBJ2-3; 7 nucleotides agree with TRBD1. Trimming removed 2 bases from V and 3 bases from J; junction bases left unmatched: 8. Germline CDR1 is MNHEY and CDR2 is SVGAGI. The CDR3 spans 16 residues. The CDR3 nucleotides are TGTGCCAGCAGTTACCTCACCGGGACAGATACAGATACGCAGTATTTT. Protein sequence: CASSYLTGTDTDTQYF.

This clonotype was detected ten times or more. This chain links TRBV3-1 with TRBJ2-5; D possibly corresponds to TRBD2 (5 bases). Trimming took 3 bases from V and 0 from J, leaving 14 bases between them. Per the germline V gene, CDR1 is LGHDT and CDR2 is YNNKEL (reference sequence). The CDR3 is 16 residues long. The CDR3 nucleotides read TGTGCCAGCAGCCAGGAGGTCAACCTGCACCAAGAGACCCAGTACTTC. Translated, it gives CASSQEVNLHQETQYF.

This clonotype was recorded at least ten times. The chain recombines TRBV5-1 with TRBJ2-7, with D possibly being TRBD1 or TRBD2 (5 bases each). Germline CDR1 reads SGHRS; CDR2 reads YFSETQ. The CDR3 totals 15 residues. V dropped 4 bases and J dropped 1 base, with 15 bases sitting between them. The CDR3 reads CASSQGTVGSYEQYF. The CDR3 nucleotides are TGCGCCAGCAGCCAAGGGACGGTGGGGTCCTACGAGCAGTACTTC.

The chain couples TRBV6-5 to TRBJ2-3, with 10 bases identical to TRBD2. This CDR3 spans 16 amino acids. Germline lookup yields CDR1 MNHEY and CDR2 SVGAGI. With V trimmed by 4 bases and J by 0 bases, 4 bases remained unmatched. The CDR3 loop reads CASSWGTSASTDTQYF. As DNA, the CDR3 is TGTGCCAGCAGTTGGGGGACTAGCGCTAGCACAGATACGCAGTATTTT.